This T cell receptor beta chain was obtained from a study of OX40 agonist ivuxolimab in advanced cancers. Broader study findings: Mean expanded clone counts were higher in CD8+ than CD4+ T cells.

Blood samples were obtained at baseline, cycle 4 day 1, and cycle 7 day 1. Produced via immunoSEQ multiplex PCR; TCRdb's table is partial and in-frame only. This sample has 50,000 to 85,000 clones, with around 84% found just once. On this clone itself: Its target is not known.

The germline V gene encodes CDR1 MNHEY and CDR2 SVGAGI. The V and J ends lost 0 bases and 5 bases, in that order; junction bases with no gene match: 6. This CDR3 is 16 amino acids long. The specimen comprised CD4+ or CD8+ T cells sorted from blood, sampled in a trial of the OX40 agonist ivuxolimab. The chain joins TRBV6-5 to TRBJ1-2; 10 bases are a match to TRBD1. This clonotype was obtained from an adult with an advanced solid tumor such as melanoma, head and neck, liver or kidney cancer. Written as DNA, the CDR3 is TGTGCCAGCAGTTACTCTATGGGACAGGGGATTTATGGCTACACCTTC. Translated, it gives CASSYSMGQGIYGYTF.